The 4 T cell receptor beta chains below come from one sample, sequenced in a study of blood T cell repertoires in COVID-19. Profiled with immunoSEQ multiplex PCR; TCRdb holds only in-frame clones, not every one. The data show some 210,000 clones, 65% to 90% seen once. Specimen: PBMCs or T cells enriched from blood (not recorded which). These receptors all come from a woman in her 50s with acute COVID-19.

This clone was counted between two and nine times. Different DNA sequences within this sample yield the same CDR3. The gene calls are TRBV29-1 and TRBJ2-5; tentative D call: TRBD2 (7 bases). CDR3 length: 13 residues. Trimming removed 1 base from V and 4 bases from J, with 10 bases in between. Germline CDR1 is SQVTM and CDR2 is ANQGSEA. In DNA form, the CDR3 reads TGCAGCGTTGAAGTAGGGGGGGCAGAGACCCAGTACTTC. Protein product: CSVEVGGAETQYF.

The chain carries TRBV5-1 and TRBJ2-1; 8 positions match TRBD1. Germline-derived CDR1 and CDR2 are SGHRS and YFSETQ. With V trimmed by 4 bases and J by 3 bases, 9 bases remained unmatched. The CDR3 has 16 amino acids. The CDR3 region has the DNA TGCGCCAGCAGCGCACAGGGGGTCGGGTACTACAATGAGCAGTTCTTC. The encoded protein is CASSAQGVGYYNEQFF.

This clone was seen only a few times. The chain links TRBV27 to TRBJ2-2, with 7 bases that match TRBD1. This CDR3 is built from 17 residues. J lost 5 bases, V lost 6 bases, and 15 bases had no gene match. CDR1 MNHEY and CDR2 SMNVEV come from the germline V gene (reference sequence). CDR3 protein: CASRSPLRTGVTGELFF. The CDR3 DNA follows: TGTGCCAGCAGGAGTCCGCTAAGGACAGGAGTTACCGGGGAGCTGTTTTTT.

This clone was observed a few times. The chain is built from TRBV5-1 and TRBJ2-2; no clear D. The V end lost 7 bases, the J end lost 6 bases, and 13 bases lay between the germline ends. The germline gives CDR1 SGHRS, CDR2 YFSETQ. The CDR3 extends over 13 amino acids. The CDR3 region has the DNA TGCGCCAGCGGGCCCGGTTCCCCCGGGGAGCTGTTTTTT. Amino acid sequence: CASGPGSPGELFF.